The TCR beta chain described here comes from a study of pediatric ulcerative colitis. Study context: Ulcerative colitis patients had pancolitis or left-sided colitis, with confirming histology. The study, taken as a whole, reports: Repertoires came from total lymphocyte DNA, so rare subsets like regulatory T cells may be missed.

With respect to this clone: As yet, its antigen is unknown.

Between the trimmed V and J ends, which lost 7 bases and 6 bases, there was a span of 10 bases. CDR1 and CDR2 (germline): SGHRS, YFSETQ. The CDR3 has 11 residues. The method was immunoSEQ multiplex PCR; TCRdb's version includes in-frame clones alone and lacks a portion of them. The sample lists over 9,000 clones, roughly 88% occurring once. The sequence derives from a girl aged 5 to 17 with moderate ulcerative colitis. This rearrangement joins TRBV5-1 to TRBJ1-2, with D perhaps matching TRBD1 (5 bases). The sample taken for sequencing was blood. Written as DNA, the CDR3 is TGCGCCAGCTGTAGGGGTAATGGCTACACCTTC. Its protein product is CASCRGNGYTF.